The 9 T cell receptor beta chains below all came from one sample that was sequenced in a study of identical twins. Via MiXCR, TCRdb re-called the 5' RACE reads, giving one row per CDR3 protein. The data show 500,000 or so distinct CDR3 sequences, 14% seen once. These data also featured in a second study, about yellow fever vaccine responses in identical twins.

The sequenced sample consisted of CD4+ T cells sorted from blood. These receptors were collected from a woman under 30 in good health.

The chain uses TRBV27 and TRBJ1-6, with 7 bases matching TRBD1. The J segment lost 9 bases and the V segment lost 6 bases, leaving 11 bases of the junction unmatched. Germline-derived CDR1 and CDR2 are MNHEY and SMNVEV (reference sequence). This CDR3 has 15 residues. The CDR3 loop is CASRAAVTGVSPLHF. The CDR3 DNA sequence: TGTGCCAGCAGGGCAGCTGTTACAGGGGTTTCACCCCTCCACTTT.

The chain joins TRBV7-9 to TRBJ2-7; D is ambiguous. Looked up from germline, CDR1 is SEHNR and CDR2 is FQNEAQ (reference sequence). The CDR3 has 12 amino acids. V lost 3 bases and J lost 2, with 5 bases in between. The CDR3 bases are TGTGCCAGCAGCTTTCAAACCTACGAGCAGTACTTC. Amino acids: CASSFQTYEQYF.

The gene calls are TRBV5-1 and TRBJ2-5, with D possibly being TRBD2 (6 bases). The CDR3 runs 16 residues. Trimming left V 5 bases short and J 1 base short, with 18 bases between. CDR1 is SGHRS and CDR2 is YFSETQ in the germline V gene. CDR3 bases: TGCGCCAGCAGATCGGGACTCCAAGTACCCCAAGAGACCCAGTACTTC. It codes for CASRSGLQVPQETQYF.

This clonotype was found many times. The genes are TRBV12-3 or TRBV12-4 and TRBJ1-5; tentatively, D is TRBD1 (6 bases). The CDR3 runs to 15 residues. Trimming stripped 5 bases from V and 6 bases from J, with 17 bases between. CDR3 DNA sequence: TGTGCCAGCAGTCTACGAGCAGGGGCGACTCAGCCCCAGCATTTT. This sequence encodes CASSLRAGATQPQHF.

This clonotype came up a few times. The chain links TRBV12-3 or TRBV12-4 to TRBJ1-5; maybe TRBD1 (5 bases). The CDR3 contains 15 residues. V shed 5 bases and J shed 2 bases, with 13 bases lying between them. This chain's CDR3 is CASSTGGDGNQPQHF. The CDR3 coding sequence is TGTGCCAGCAGTACGGGGGGTGACGGCAATCAGCCCCAGCATTTT.

The rearrangement links TRBV5-1 to TRBJ2-1; 14 positions match TRBD2. The CDR3 runs to 15 residues. The germline V gene encodes CDR1 SGHRS and CDR2 YFSETQ. J gave up 8 bases and V 4 bases, and 5 bases lay outside the gene matches. CDR3 bases: TGCGCCAGCAGCGCGGGACTAGCGGGAGTGGATGAGCAGTTCTTC. This gives the protein CASSAGLAGVDEQFF.

This clonotype has just a few counts. One end of the junction does not line up with germline, which may come from a read error. This rearrangement joins TRBV29-1 to TRBJ1-1, with D perhaps matching TRBD1 (5 bases). The CDR3 has 13 residues. Germline-derived CDR1 and CDR2 are SQVTM and ANQGSEA. CDR3 DNA sequence: TGCAGCGTTGGGCAGGGCAAGAACACTAAAGCTTTCTTT. Its translation is CSVGQGKNTKAFF.

V gene TRBV27 combines with J gene TRBJ1-6; D is ambiguous. V lost 2 bases and J 9 bases, leaving 11 bases between the germline ends. Germline V gene data show CDR1 as MNHEY and CDR2 as SMNVEV (reference sequence). The length of the CDR3 is 14 residues. DNA of the CDR3: TGTGCCAGCAGTTTAATGGCTAGTAGTTCACCCCTCCACTTT. It is translated as CASSLMASSSPLHF.

There are a few counts of this clonotype. The chain joins TRBV4-2 to TRBJ2-3; 9 positions agree with TRBD2. CDR1 and CDR2 (germline): LGHNA, YNFKEQ. J lost 8 bases, V lost 2 bases, and 8 bases had no gene match. The CDR3 extends over 15 amino acids. CDR3 DNA: TGTGCCAGCAGCCAAAACAGGGCGGGAGGGGTTACGCAGTATTTT. It translates to CASSQNRAGGVTQYF.